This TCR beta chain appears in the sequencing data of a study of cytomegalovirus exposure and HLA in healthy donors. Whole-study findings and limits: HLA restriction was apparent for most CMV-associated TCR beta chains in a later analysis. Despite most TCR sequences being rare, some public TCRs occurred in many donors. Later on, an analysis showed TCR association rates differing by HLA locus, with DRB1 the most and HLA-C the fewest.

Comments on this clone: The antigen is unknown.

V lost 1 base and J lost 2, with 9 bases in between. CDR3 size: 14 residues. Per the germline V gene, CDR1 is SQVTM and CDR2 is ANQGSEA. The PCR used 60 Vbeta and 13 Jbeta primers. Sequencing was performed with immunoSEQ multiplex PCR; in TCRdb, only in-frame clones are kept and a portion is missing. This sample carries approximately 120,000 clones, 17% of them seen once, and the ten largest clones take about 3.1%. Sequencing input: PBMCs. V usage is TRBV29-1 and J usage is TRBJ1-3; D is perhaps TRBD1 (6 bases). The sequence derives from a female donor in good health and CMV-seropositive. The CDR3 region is CSVEGTGTGNTIYF. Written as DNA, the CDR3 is TGCAGCGTTGAAGGTACAGGGACTGGAAACACCATATATTTT.